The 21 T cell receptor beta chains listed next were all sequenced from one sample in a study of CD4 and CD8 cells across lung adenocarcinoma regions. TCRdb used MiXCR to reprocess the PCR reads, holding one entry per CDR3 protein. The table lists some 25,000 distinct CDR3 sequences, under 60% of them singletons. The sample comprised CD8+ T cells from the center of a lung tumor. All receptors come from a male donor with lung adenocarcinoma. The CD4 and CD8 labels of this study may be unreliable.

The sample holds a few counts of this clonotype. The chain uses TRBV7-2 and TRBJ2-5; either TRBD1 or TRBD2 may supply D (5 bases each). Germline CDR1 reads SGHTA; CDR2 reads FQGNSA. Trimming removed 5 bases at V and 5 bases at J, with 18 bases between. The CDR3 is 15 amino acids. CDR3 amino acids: CASSLTSGTWETQYF. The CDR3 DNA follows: TGTGCCAGCAGCCTTACTTCGGGGACCTGGGAGACCCAGTACTTC.

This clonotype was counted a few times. The DNA for the CDR3 is TGTGCCACCCTTGGGGAGACCCAGTACTTC. Amino acid sequence: CATLGETQYF. The chain uses TRBV10-3 and TRBJ2-5, with D hard to call. The CDR3 loop spans 10 amino acids. Germline assignment: CDR1 ENHRY and CDR2 SYGVKD. Trimming took off 10 bases at V and 5 bases at J, with 8 bases between the two ends.

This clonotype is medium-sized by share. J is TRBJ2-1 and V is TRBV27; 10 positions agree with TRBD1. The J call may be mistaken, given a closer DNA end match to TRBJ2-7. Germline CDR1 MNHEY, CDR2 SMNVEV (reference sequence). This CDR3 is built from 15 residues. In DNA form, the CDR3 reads TGTGCCAGCAGTTTTATATGGACAGGGGGCTACGAGCAGTACTTC. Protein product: CASSFIWTGGYEQYF.

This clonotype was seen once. The CDR3 coding sequence is TGCGCCAGCAGCACCCAGGACAGACAAGCTTTCTTT. Encoded protein: CASSTQDRQAFF. The genes are TRBV5-1 and TRBJ1-1; a weak D match, TRBD1 (6 bases). The CDR3 sequence is 12 residues long. V lost 4 bases and J lost 9, with 13 bases in between. Germline lookup yields CDR1 SGHRS and CDR2 YFSETQ.

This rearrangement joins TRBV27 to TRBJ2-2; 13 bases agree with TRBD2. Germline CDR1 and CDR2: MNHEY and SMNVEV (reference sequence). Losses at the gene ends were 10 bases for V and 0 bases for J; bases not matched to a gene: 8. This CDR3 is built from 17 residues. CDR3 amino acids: CATRRGLAGTNTGELFF. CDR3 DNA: TGTGCCACCCGGCGGGGACTAGCGGGGACGAACACCGGGGAGCTGTTTTTT.

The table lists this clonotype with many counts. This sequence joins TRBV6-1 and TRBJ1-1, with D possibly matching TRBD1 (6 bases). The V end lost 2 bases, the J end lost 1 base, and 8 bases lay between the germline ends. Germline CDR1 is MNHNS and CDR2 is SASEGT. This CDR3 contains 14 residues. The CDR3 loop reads CASSEPTGNTEAFF. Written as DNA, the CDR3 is TGTGCCAGCAGTGAACCGACAGGGAACACTGAAGCTTTCTTT.

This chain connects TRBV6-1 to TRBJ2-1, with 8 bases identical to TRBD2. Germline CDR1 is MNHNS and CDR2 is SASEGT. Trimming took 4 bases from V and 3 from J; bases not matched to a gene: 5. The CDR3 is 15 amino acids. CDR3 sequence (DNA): TGTGCCAGCAGTGCCACTAGCGGAAACTACAATGAGCAGTTCTTC. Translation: CASSATSGNYNEQFF.

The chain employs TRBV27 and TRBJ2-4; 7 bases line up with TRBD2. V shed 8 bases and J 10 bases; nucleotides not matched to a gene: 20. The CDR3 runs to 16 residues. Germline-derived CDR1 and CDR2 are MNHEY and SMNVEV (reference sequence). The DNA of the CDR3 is TGTGCCAGCGCGGGCGGCGGGGGTTTTGACAAAGAGATTCAGTACTTC. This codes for CASAGGGGFDKEIQYF.

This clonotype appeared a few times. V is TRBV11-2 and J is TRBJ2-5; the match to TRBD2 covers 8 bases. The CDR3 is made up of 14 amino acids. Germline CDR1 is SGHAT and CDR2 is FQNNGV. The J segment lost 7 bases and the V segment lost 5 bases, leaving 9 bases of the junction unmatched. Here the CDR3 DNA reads TGTGCCAGCAGCGGGGCGGGAGGCCAGGGGACCCAGTACTTC. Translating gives CASSGAGGQGTQYF.

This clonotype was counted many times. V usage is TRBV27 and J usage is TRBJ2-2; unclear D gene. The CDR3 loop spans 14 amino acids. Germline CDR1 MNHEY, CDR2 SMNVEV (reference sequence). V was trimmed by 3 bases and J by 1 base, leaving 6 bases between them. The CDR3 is CASSFLMNTGELFF. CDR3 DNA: TGTGCCAGCAGTTTCCTCATGAACACCGGGGAGCTGTTTTTT.

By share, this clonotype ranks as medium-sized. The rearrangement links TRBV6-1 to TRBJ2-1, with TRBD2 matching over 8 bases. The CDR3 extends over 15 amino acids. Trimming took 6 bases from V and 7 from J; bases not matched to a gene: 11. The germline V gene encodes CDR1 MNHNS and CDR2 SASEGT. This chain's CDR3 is CASRVSGSGLNEQFF. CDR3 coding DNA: TGTGCCAGCAGGGTGAGCGGGAGTGGGCTGAATGAGCAGTTCTTC.

The DNA of the CDR3 is TGTGCCAGCAGCCCTCGGAGCGGGCATTACTACAATGAGCAGTTCTTC. Its protein product is CASSPRSGHYYNEQFF. The gene calls are TRBV9 and TRBJ2-1; a possible D gene is TRBD2 (6 bases). CDR1 and CDR2 (germline): SGDLS, YYNGEE. This CDR3 has 16 amino acids. The ends were cut back, 4 bases at V and 3 bases at J, with 17 bases in the middle.

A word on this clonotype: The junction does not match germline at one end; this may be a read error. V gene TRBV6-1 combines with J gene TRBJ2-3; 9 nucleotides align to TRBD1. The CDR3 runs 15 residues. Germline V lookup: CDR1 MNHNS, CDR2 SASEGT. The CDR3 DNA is TGTGCCAGCAGCGGACGGCCGGTTAGGACAGGGGCGCAGTTTTTT. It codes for CASSGRPVRTGAQFF.

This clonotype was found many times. The DNA for the CDR3 is TGTGCCAGCAGTGAACTAGCGGGAGCGGGCGGGGAGCTGTTTTTT. This encodes CASSELAGAGGELFF. The genes are TRBV6-1 and TRBJ2-2, with 10 bases that match TRBD2. The V and J ends lost 2 bases and 7 bases, in that order; junction bases with no gene match: 4. This CDR3 contains 15 residues. Germline assignment: CDR1 MNHNS and CDR2 SASEGT.

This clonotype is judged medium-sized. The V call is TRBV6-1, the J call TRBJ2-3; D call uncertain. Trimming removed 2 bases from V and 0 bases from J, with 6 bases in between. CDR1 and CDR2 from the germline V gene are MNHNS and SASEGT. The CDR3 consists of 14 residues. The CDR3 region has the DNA TGTGCCAGCAGTGAACTCCCCAGCACAGATACGCAGTATTTT. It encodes CASSELPSTDTQYF.

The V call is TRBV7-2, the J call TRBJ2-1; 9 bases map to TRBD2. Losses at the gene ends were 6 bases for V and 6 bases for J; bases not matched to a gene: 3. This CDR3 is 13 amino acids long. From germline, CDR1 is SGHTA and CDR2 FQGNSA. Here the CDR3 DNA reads TGTGCCAGCAGGAATAGCGGGAGCAATGAGCAGTTCTTC. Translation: CASRNSGSNEQFF.

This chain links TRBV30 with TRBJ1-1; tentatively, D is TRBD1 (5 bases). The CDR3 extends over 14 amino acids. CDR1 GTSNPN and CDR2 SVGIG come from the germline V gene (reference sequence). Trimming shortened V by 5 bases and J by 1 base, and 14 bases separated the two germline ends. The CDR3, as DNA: TGTGCCTGGGGTAGGGGTCTCAAGAACACTGAAGCTTTCTTT. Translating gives CAWGRGLKNTEAFF.

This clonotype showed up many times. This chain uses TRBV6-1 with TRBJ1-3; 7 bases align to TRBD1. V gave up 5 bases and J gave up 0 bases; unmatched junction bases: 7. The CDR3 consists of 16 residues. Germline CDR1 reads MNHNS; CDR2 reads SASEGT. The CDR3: CASSPTGTRSGNTIYF. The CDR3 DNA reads TGTGCCAGCAGTCCGACAGGGACCCGCTCTGGAAACACCATATATTTT.

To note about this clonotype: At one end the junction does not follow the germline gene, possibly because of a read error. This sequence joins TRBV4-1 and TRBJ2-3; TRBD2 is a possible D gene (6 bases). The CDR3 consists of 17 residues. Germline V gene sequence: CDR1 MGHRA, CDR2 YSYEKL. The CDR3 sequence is CASSQVMWRGPKNTQYF. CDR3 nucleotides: TGCGCCAGCAGCCAAGTTATGTGGCGGGGACCCAAAAACACGCAGTACTTT.

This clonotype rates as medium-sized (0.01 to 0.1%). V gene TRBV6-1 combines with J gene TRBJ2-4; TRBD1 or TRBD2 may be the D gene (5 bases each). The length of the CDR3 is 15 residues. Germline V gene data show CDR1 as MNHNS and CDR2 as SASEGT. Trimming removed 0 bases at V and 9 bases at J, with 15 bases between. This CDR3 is CASSEAGTAAGIQYF. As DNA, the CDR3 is TGTGCCAGCAGTGAAGCGGGGACGGCCGCGGGCATTCAGTACTTC.

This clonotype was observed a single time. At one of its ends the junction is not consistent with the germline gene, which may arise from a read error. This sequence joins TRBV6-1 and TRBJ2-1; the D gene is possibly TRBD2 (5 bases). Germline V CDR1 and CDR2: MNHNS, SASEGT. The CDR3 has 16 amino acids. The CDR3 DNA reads TGTGCCAGCAGTGAAACGTGGAGTAGGAAGACCGGGGAGCAGTTCTTT. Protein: CASSETWSRKTGEQFF.